This T cell receptor (beta chain) was sequenced during a study of CD8 T cells in ankylosing spondylitis. Study-level findings and limits: Disease-linked clones reportedly concentrated significantly in matched ankylosing spondylitis synovial fluid. Disease-linked clones displayed a CD8+ phenotype and appeared relatively rarely in peripheral blood.

V was clipped by 1 base and J by 7 bases; unmatched bases: 7. The germline V gene has CDR1 SGHRS and CDR2 YFSETQ. The length of the CDR3 is 16 residues. MiXCR, run by TCRdb on the 5' RACE reads, gives a single entry per CDR3 protein. This repertoire shows approximately 290,000 distinct CDR3 sequences, more than 20% found once; its top ten account for 3.5%. This clonotype was counted many times. Its antigen is as yet unknown. The sample consisted of blood, either unsorted or a sorted T cell fraction (not recorded which). The receptor comes from a female donor with ankylosing spondylitis or in good health (not recorded which). J is TRBJ2-7 and V is TRBV5-1, with 14 bases that match TRBD2. CDR3 residues: CASSLRTSGRPWEQYF. Written as DNA, the CDR3 is TGCGCCAGCAGCTTGAGGACTAGCGGGAGGCCGTGGGAGCAGTACTTC.